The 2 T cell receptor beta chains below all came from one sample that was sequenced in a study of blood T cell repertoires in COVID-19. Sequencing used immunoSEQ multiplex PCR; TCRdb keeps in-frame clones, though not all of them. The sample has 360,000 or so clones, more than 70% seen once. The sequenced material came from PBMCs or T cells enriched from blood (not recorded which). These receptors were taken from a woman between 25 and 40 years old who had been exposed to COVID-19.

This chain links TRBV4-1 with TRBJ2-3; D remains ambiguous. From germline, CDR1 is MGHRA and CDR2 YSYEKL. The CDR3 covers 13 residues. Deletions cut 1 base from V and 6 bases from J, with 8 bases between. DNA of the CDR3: TGCGCCAGCAGCCAAGTCCAGTTGGATACGCAGTATTTT. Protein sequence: CASSQVQLDTQYF.

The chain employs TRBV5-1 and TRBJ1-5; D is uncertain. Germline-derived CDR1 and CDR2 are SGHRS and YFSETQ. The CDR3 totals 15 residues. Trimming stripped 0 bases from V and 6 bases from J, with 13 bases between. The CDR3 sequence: CASSLGEEPGQPQHF. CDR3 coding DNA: TGCGCCAGCAGCTTGGGCGAAGAGCCGGGTCAGCCCCAGCATTTT.